In its sample, the clone carrying this T cell receptor beta chain was seen once. Antigen: not known. V was clipped by 2 bases and J by 3 bases; unmatched bases: 7. CDR1 and CDR2 (germline): MNHEY, SVGAGI. The length of the CDR3 is 15 residues. Profiled with immunoSEQ multiplex PCR; TCRdb holds only in-frame clones, not every one. The sample records approximately 59,000 clones, just over 90% being singletons. The data were taken from a study of cytomegalovirus exposure and HLA in healthy donors. Study-level background: In a later analysis, the 110 or so validation repertoires were reported to have used the same platform as the approximately 690 first-cohort repertoires.

Findings and caveats of the study: Subsequent analysis showed first-cohort TCR clusters tending to co-occur in more than 90 validation repertoires. Some TCR beta chains (164 of them) were listed as cytomegalovirus-associated.

The V call is TRBV6-5, the J call TRBJ2-7; 7 bases agree with TRBD1. The sample consisted of PBMCs. The receptor's source is a woman aged 18-29 years in good health and CMV-seropositive. In DNA, the CDR3 is TGTGCCAGCAGTTACCAGGACAGGCCCTTCTACGAGCAGTACTTC. It yields the protein CASSYQDRPFYEQYF.